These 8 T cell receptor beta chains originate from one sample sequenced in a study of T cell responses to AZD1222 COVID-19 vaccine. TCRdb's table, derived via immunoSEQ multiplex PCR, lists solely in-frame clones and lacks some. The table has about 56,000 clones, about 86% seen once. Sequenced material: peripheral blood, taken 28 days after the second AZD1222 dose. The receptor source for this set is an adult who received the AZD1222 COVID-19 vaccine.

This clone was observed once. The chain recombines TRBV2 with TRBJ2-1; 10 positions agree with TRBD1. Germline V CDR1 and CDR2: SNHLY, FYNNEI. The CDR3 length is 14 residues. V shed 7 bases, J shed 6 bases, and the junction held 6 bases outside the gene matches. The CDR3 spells CASIRDRGGNEQFF. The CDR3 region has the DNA TGTGCCAGCATTCGGGACAGGGGAGGCAATGAGCAGTTCTTC.

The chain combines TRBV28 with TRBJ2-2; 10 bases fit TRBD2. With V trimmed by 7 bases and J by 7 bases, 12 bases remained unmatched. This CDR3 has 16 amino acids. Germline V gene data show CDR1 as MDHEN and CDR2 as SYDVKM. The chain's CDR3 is CASTDLPGLADGELFF. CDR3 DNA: TGTGCCAGCACCGACCTCCCCGGACTAGCGGACGGGGAGCTGTTTTTT.

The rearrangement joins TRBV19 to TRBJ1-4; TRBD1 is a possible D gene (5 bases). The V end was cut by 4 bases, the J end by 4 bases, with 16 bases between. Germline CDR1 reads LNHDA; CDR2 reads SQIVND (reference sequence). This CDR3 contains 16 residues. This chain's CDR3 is CASSTIGGALNEKLFF. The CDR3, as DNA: TGTGCCAGTAGTACAATTGGCGGGGCGCTTAATGAAAAACTGTTTTTT.

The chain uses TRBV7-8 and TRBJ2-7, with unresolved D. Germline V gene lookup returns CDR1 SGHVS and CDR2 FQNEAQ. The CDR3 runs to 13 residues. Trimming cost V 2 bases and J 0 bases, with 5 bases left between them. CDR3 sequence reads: CASSLRVSYEQYF. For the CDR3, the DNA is TGTGCCAGCAGCTTAAGGGTCTCCTACGAGCAGTACTTC.

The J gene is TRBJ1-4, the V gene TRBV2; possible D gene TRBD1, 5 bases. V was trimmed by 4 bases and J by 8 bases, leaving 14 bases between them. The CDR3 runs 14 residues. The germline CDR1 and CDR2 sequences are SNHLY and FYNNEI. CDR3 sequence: CASSVLGAEEKLFF. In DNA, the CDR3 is TGTGCCAGCAGTGTTTTAGGGGCGGAGGAAAAACTGTTTTTT.

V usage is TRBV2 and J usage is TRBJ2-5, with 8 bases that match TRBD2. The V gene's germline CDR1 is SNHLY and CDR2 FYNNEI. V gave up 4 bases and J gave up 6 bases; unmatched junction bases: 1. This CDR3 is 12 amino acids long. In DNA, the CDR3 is TGTGCCAGCAGTGGGACTAGCCAGACCCAGTACTTC. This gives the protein CASSGTSQTQYF.

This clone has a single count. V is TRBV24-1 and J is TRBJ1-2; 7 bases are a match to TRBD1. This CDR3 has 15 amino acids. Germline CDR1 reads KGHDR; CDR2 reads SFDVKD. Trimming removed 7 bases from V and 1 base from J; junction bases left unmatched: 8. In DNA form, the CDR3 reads TGTGCCACCAGCCCGGGACAGTCTTATAACTATGGCTACACCTTC. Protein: CATSPGQSYNYGYTF.

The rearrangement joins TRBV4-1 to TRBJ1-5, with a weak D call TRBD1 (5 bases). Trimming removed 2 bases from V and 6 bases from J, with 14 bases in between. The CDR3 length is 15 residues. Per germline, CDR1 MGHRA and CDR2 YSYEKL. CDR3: CASSQRHGALQPQHF. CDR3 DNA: TGCGCCAGCAGCCAACGGCACGGGGCTCTTCAGCCCCAGCATTTT.